These T cell receptor beta chains were read from a single sample in a study of T cells in localized non-small cell lung cancer. Repertoires were generated with immunoSEQ multiplex PCR, while TCRdb's copy carries only in-frame clones and drops some. The sample has around 29,000 clones; 80% to 95% are singletons. This sample comprised peripheral blood, obtained before any cancer treatment. Every receptor here comes from a woman aged 40 to 75 with stage I lung adenocarcinoma. Each CDR3 is given with its conserved first and last residue. The D gene is left open where the match is weak. Rows may omit the clone size; those that give it use once, few, many or a size class.

J gene: TRBJ2-1; V gene: TRBV9; D gene: TRBD2; CDR3 length: 15; clone size: NA; CDR3 DNA: TGTGCCAGCAGCAGACTAGCGGGAGGGGACAATGAGCAGTTCTTC; CDR3 protein: CASSRLAGGDNEQFF
J gene: TRBJ2-4; V gene: TRBV7-2; D gene: TRBD2; CDR3 length: 18; clone size: NA; CDR3 DNA: TGTGCCAGCAGCTTCGAGACTAGCGGGAGTTTGTCCAAAAACATTCAGTACTTC; CDR3 protein: CASSFETSGSLSKNIQYF
J gene: TRBJ1-4; V gene: TRBV19; D gene: NA; CDR3 length: 16; clone size: NA; CDR3 DNA: TGTGCCAGTAGTCCCACCTCGGGTACAGCTAATGAAAAACTGTTTTTT; CDR3 protein: CASSPTSGTANEKLFF
J gene: TRBJ1-3; V gene: TRBV5-8; D gene: TRBD1; CDR3 length: 16; clone size: NA; CDR3 DNA: TGTGCCAGCAGCTCCCGAGTGACAGGGGTCGGAAACACCATATATTTT; CDR3 protein: CASSSRVTGVGNTIYF
J gene: TRBJ1-4; V gene: TRBV19; D gene: NA; CDR3 length: 16; clone size: NA; CDR3 DNA: TGTGCCAGTAGCTTCCAGGGGCGGACAACTAATGAAAAACTGTTTTTT; CDR3 protein: CASSFQGRTTNEKLFF
J gene: TRBJ1-2; V gene: TRBV27; D gene: TRBD1; CDR3 length: 13; clone size: NA; CDR3 DNA: TGTGCCAGCAGTTCCAGGGGGCGCCGGGGCTACACCTTC; CDR3 protein: CASSSRGRRGYTF
J gene: TRBJ2-3; V gene: TRBV6-1; D gene: TRBD2; CDR3 length: 15; clone size: NA; CDR3 DNA: TGTGCCAGCAGTGAGACTAGCGGGGCTACAGATACGCAGTATTTT; CDR3 protein: CASSETSGATDTQYF
J gene: TRBJ1-1; V gene: TRBV7-8; D gene: NA; CDR3 length: 19; clone size: once; CDR3 DNA: TGTGCCAGCAGCTTAGGGGCCAGGGGTGGAATTGGAAAGAACACTGAAGCTTTCTTT; CDR3 protein: CASSLGARGGIGKNTEAFF
J gene: TRBJ2-1; V gene: TRBV2; D gene: TRBD2; CDR3 length: 15; clone size: NA; CDR3 DNA: TGTGCCAGCAGTCTCACTAGCGGGAGGGCTAGTGAGCAGTTCTTC; CDR3 protein: CASSLTSGRASEQFF
J gene: TRBJ1-2; V gene: TRBV5-1; D gene: NA; CDR3 length: 13; clone size: NA; CDR3 DNA: TGCGCCAGCAGCTTGGGCTCAGGACGTGGCTACACCTTC; CDR3 protein: CASSLGSGRGYTF
J gene: TRBJ2-4; V gene: TRBV5-1; D gene: NA; CDR3 length: 16; clone size: NA; CDR3 DNA: TGCGCCAGCAGCTTGGAGGGTCAACTAGCCAAAAACATTCAGTACTTC; CDR3 protein: CASSLEGQLAKNIQYF
J gene: TRBJ2-1; V gene: TRBV7-7; D gene: NA; CDR3 length: 14; clone size: NA; CDR3 DNA: TGTGCCAGCAGCTTCAGCGATGCCTACAATGAGCAGTTCTTC; CDR3 protein: CASSFSDAYNEQFF
J gene: TRBJ1-5; V gene: TRBV5-1; D gene: TRBD1; CDR3 length: 16; clone size: NA; CDR3 DNA: TGCGCCAGCAGCCCGGGGGACAGTCATAGCAATCAGCCCCAGCATTTT; CDR3 protein: CASSPGDSHSNQPQHF
J gene: TRBJ1-1; V gene: TRBV28; D gene: NA; CDR3 length: 12; clone size: NA; CDR3 DNA: TGTGCCAGCAGCCTCCGGCCCACTGAAGCTTTCTTT; CDR3 protein: CASSLRPTEAFF
J gene: TRBJ2-3; V gene: TRBV5-1; D gene: NA; CDR3 length: 14; clone size: NA; CDR3 DNA: TGCGCCAGCAGCTTGTTAACAGGGAGCGATACGCAGTATTTT; CDR3 protein: CASSLLTGSDTQYF
J gene: TRBJ2-7; V gene: TRBV27; D gene: TRBD2; CDR3 length: 14; clone size: NA; CDR3 DNA: TGTGCCAGCACCGGGGGACTAGCGGATTACGAGCAGTACTTC; CDR3 protein: CASTGGLADYEQYF
J gene: TRBJ2-3; V gene: TRBV11-2; D gene: TRBD2; CDR3 length: 14; clone size: NA; CDR3 DNA: TGTGCCAGCAGCTTATTTCGGGTGGGACTAGAACAGTATTTT; CDR3 protein: CASSLFRVGLEQYF
J gene: TRBJ1-5; V gene: TRBV2; D gene: TRBD1; CDR3 length: 15; clone size: NA; CDR3 DNA: TGTGCCAGCAGTGAATTGGACAGGGGTGATCAGCCCCAGCATTTT; CDR3 protein: CASSELDRGDQPQHF
J gene: TRBJ1-2; V gene: TRBV6-6; D gene: NA; CDR3 length: 14; clone size: NA; CDR3 DNA: TGTGCCAGCAGTTTATCGGGGAGTAACTATGGCTACACCTTC; CDR3 protein: CASSLSGSNYGYTF
J gene: TRBJ1-3; V gene: TRBV27; D gene: NA; CDR3 length: 15; clone size: NA; CDR3 DNA: TGTGCCAGCAGAGATCAGGCCTACTCTGGAAACACCATATATTTT; CDR3 protein: CASRDQAYSGNTIYF
J gene: TRBJ1-2; V gene: TRBV7-2; D gene: NA; CDR3 length: 13; clone size: NA; CDR3 DNA: TGTGCCAGCAGCTTAGCGCGCAACTATGGCTACACCTTC; CDR3 protein: CASSLARNYGYTF
J gene: TRBJ1-4; V gene: TRBV10-3; D gene: NA; CDR3 length: 14; clone size: NA; CDR3 DNA: TGTGCCATCAGTGAAGGAGGGGGGGGTGAAAAACTGTTTTTT; CDR3 protein: CAISEGGGGEKLFF
J gene: TRBJ1-4; V gene: TRBV30; D gene: NA; CDR3 length: 13; clone size: once; CDR3 DNA: TGTGCCTGGAGTGCCAGATTTAATGAAAAACTGTTTTTT; CDR3 protein: CAWSARFNEKLFF
J gene: TRBJ1-1; V gene: TRBV16; D gene: NA; CDR3 length: 12; clone size: NA; CDR3 DNA: TGTGCCAGCAGCCAATCGGGGGAGGAAGCTTTCTTT; CDR3 protein: CASSQSGEEAFF
J gene: TRBJ2-6; V gene: TRBV5-1; D gene: NA; CDR3 length: 16; clone size: NA; CDR3 DNA: TGCGCCAGCAGCTCTCGACAGTCCTCTGGGGCCAACGTCCTGACTTTC; CDR3 protein: CASSSRQSSGANVLTF
J gene: TRBJ1-1; V gene: TRBV10-2; D gene: TRBD1; CDR3 length: 14; clone size: NA; CDR3 DNA: TGCGCCAGCAAGCCAGACAGGGGAGACACTGAAGCTTTCTTT; CDR3 protein: CASKPDRGDTEAFF
J gene: TRBJ1-2; V gene: TRBV28; D gene: NA; CDR3 length: 15; clone size: NA; CDR3 DNA: TGTGCCAGCAGTTTATACCGGGCTCTTAACTATGGCTACACCTTC; CDR3 protein: CASSLYRALNYGYTF
J gene: TRBJ1-2; V gene: TRBV5-6; D gene: TRBD1; CDR3 length: 13; clone size: NA; CDR3 DNA: TGTGCCAGCAGGACAGGGGCTAACTATGGCTACACCTTC; CDR3 protein: CASRTGANYGYTF